This T cell receptor beta chain was sequenced in a study of T cells in Graves' hyperthyroidism and ophthalmopathy. About the study: Sampling of peripheral blood happened at initial diagnosis, prior to any treatment.

For the diagnoses, clinical symptoms, serum thyroxine and TRAb, thyroid ultrasound and orbital computed tomography were used. When hyperthyroidism was first diagnosed, the blood sample was taken, preceding any ophthalmopathy symptoms. Roughly 9.1 ml of fresh peripheral blood supplied the PBMCs. From germline, CDR1 is MDHEN and CDR2 SYDVKM. Trimming removed 2 bases at V and 4 bases at J, with 14 bases between. The CDR3 runs to 15 residues. Amplification of TCR beta CDR3 regions was performed using RNA transcripts as template. The TCR CDR3 first-round RT-PCR relied on the HTBI primer set. TCRdb used MiXCR to reprocess the multiplex PCR reads, holding one entry per CDR3 protein. The data contain about 720,000 distinct CDR3 sequences, around a sixth of them singletons.

Material: blood. This TCR came from a woman aged 50 to 60 with Graves' hyperthyroidism that later progressed to Graves' ophthalmopathy. The chain employs TRBV28 and TRBJ2-5; D assignment may be TRBD1 or TRBD2 (5 bases each). For the CDR3, the DNA is TGTGCCAGCAGTTTACCAGAGGGGTTGGGAGAGACCCAGTACTTC. Its translation: CASSLPEGLGETQYF.